A single TCR beta chain is shown here with its context. Participants were aged about 18 to 89 years from about two dozen US areas. This record belongs to a study of blood T cell repertoires in COVID-19. Turning to the study itself: Sample material is recorded as cDNA or gDNA derived from T cells, B-cell-depleted T cells, or PBMCs.

The CDR3 spans 14 residues. The V end lost 5 bases, the J end lost 1 base, and 9 bases lay between the germline ends. Germline CDR1 is SGHTA and CDR2 is FQGTGA. TCRdb keeps only in-frame clones here, not all; method: immunoSEQ multiplex PCR. This table holds around 320,000 clones, over 90% found once. The sample consisted of PBMCs or T cells enriched from blood (not recorded which). The origin of this receptor is a woman in her twenties or thirties who had been exposed to COVID-19. V and J are TRBV7-3 and TRBJ1-3; a possible D gene is TRBD1 (6 bases). The CDR3 region is CASSPGVSGNTIYF. CDR3 DNA: TGTGCCAGCAGCCCAGGGGTTTCTGGAAACACCATATATTTT.